The present T cell receptor beta chain was sequenced within a study of radiation and T cells in renal cell carcinoma. Study-level points and caveats: From baseline, blood top tumor clonotypes peaked at 2 weeks post-radiation.

For this clone: Its antigen is undetermined.

Assay: immunoSEQ multiplex PCR; the TCRdb copy retains only in-frame clones and omits some. This table has some 120,000 clones, 80% to 85% appearing once. Time point of the sample: baseline pretreatment blood. Treatment meaning: 15 Gy SBRT to primary tumor, nephrectomy 4 weeks later. Blood was sampled at baseline, 2 weeks and 4 weeks after SBRT. Clear cell pathology was present in this patient's renal cell carcinoma. Trimming cost V 5 bases and J 8 bases; bases outside gene matches: 6. Germline lookup yields CDR1 PRHDT and CDR2 FYEKMQ (reference sequence). This CDR3 spans 13 amino acids. The sample in question was blood, obtained from a patient whose treatment included radiotherapy and nephrectomy. V gene TRBV13 combines with J gene TRBJ2-1; 7 nucleotides align to TRBD2. This sequence originates from a woman aged 55-75 years with renal cell carcinoma. The CDR3 loop reads CASSRGRSDEQFF. The CDR3 bases are TGTGCCAGCAGCCGCGGGAGATCGGATGAGCAGTTCTTC.